This T cell receptor (beta chain) was sequenced in a study of blood T cell repertoires in COVID-19. V was pared by 3 bases and J by 9 bases, with 11 bases between. There are 13 residues in the CDR3. Germline-derived CDR1 and CDR2 are MNHEY and SVGAGI. Authors' data handling: Amplifying reference gene primers gave estimates of nucleated cell counts. Sequencing used immunoSEQ multiplex PCR; TCRdb keeps in-frame clones, though not all of them. Clonal size and the V and J genes are those of that table, whereas D and trimming came from the DNA. The sample consists of 200,000 to 250,000 clones, 65% to 90% of them appearing once.

The sample comprised peripheral blood. The rearrangement uses TRBV6-5 and TRBJ2-2; the D is unclear. This TCR was sampled from a woman aged 40 to 50 who had recovered from COVID-19. The DNA of the CDR3 is TGTGCCAGCAGTTATACTCACCAAAGGGAGCTGTTTTTT. Its protein is CASSYTHQRELFF.